Below are 5 T cell receptor beta chains sequenced from a single sample in a study of shared clonotypes between healthy human individuals. The table came from immunoSEQ multiplex PCR; TCRdb's copy has only in-frame clones and leaves some out. Counted here are fewer than 130,000 clones, roughly 70% occurring once; the ten biggest clones make up more than 20%. Sequenced material: memory CD8+ T cells sorted from blood. Stated subset: CD45RO+ cells pooled with CCR7-negative TemRA cells. These receptors all stem from a young woman in good health.

In its sample, this clone is medium-sized (0.01 to 0.1%). This chain uses TRBV4-2 with TRBJ2-1; TRBD2 matches 8 bases. Germline CDR1 reads LGHNA; CDR2 reads YNFKEQ. J was trimmed by 2 bases and V by 0 bases; bases with no gene match: 3. CDR3 length equals 16 residues. This CDR3 reads CASSQDAAGAYNEQFF. The CDR3 DNA reads as TGTGCCAGCAGCCAAGATGCAGCGGGAGCCTACAATGAGCAGTTCTTC.

The chain links TRBV11-2 to TRBJ2-1; a weak D match, TRBD1 (6 bases). This CDR3 is built from 14 residues. Trimming left V 4 bases short and J 4 bases short, with 11 bases between. From germline, CDR1 is SGHAT and CDR2 FQNNGV. The CDR3 sequence: CASSSGRGYNEQFF. The CDR3 DNA is TGTGCCAGCAGCTCCGGTAGGGGGTACAATGAGCAGTTCTTC.

The chain joins TRBV28 to TRBJ1-2; 10 nucleotides match TRBD1. The ends lost 5 bases at V and 3 bases at J; junction bases unmatched: 9. The CDR3 length is 16 residues. Germline V CDR1 and CDR2: MDHEN, SYDVKM. The CDR3 region is CASSTGLGTGDYGYTF. CDR3 nucleotides: TGTGCCAGCAGTACCGGCTTAGGGACAGGGGACTATGGCTACACCTTC.

In this sample, this clone turned up many times. The chain combines TRBV28 with TRBJ2-7; D remains unclear. The CDR3 is 14 amino acids. CDR1 and CDR2 (germline): MDHEN, SYDVKM. Trimming took 7 bases from V and 4 from J, leaving 17 bases between them. The CDR3 DNA follows: TGTGCCAGCACCAAGGGCGGAGATATGTACGAGCAGTACTTC. Protein product: CASTKGGDMYEQYF. The whole variable domain, remainder taken from reference TRBV28 and TRBJ2-7, is DVKVTQSSRYLVKRTGEKVFLECVQDMDHENMFWYRQDPGLGLRLIYFSYDVKMKEKGDIPEGYSVSREKKERFSLILESASTNQTSMYLCASTKGGDMYEQYFGPGTRLTVT.

The chain recombines TRBV7-6 with TRBJ2-7; the D gene is possibly TRBD1 (6 bases). The CDR3 contains 14 residues. Trimming took off 5 bases at V and 2 bases at J, with 13 bases between the two ends. Germline-derived CDR1 and CDR2 are SGHVS and FNYEAQ. The CDR3 region has the DNA TGTGCCAGCAGCCCCCGGGACAAAACCTACGAGCAGTACTTC. Translation gives CASSPRDKTYEQYF.